Sequencing of this TCR beta chain was carried out in a study of identical twins. TCRdb re-analysed the 5' RACE reads in MiXCR, keeping a single row per CDR3 protein. The table lists roughly 540,000 distinct CDR3 sequences, approximately 22% of them singletons, with roughly 0.9% in the top ten. This clonotype was counted at least ten times. These data were likewise used in another study, on T cells expressing NK-cell markers.

The specimen sequenced was CD4+ T cells sorted from blood. The clonotype originates from a woman between 18 and 30 years old in good health.

The CDR3 loop reads CAPLAVSTDTQYF. CDR3 nucleotide sequence: TGTGCCCCCCTAGCGGTTAGCACAGATACGCAGTATTTT. The chain carries TRBV24-1 and TRBJ2-3; 7 bases match TRBD2. This CDR3 is 13 amino acids long. Looked up from germline, CDR1 is KGHDR and CDR2 is SFDVKD. Losses at the gene ends were 12 bases for V and 0 bases for J; bases not matched to a gene: 5.